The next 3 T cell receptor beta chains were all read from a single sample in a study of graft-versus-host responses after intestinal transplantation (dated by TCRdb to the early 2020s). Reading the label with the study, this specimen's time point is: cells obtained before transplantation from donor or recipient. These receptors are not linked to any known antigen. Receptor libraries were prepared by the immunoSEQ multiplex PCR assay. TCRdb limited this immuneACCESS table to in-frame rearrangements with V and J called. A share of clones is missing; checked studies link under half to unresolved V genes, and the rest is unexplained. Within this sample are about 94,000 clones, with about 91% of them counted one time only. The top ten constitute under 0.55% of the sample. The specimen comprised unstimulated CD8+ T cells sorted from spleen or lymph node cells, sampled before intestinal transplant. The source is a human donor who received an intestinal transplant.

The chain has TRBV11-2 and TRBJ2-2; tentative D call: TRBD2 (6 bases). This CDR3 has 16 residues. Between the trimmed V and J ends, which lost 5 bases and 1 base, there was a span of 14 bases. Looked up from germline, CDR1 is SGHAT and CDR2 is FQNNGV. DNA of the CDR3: TGTGCCAGCAGCCCCTGGAGGGGCGGGAACACCGGGGAGCTGTTTTTT. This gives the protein CASSPWRGGNTGELFF. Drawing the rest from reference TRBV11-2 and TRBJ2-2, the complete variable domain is EAGVAQSPRYKIIEKRQSVAFWCNPISGHATLYWYQQILGQGPKLLIQFQNNGVVDDSQLPKDRFSAERLKGVDSTLKIQPAKLEDSAVYLCASSPWRGGNTGELFFGEGSRLTVL.

Written as DNA, the CDR3 is TGTGCCAGCAGCTATCTGGGCGGGGATGAGCAGTTCTTC. This gives the protein CASSYLGGDEQFF. This chain links TRBV13 with TRBJ2-1, with D perhaps TRBD2 (6 bases). CDR1 PRHDT and CDR2 FYEKMQ come from the germline V gene (reference sequence). Trimming stripped 4 bases from V and 8 bases from J, with 12 bases between. The CDR3 is 13 residues long.

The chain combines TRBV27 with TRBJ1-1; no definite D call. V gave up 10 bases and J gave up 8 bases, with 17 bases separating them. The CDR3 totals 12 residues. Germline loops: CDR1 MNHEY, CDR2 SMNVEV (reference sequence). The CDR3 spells CAISLPPREAFF. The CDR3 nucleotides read TGTGCCATCTCCTTGCCTCCCAGAGAAGCTTTCTTT.